The entry that follows covers one T cell receptor beta chain sequence. Its antigen is not known. The sample carries other DNA sequences with the same CDR3. The sample comes from a study of cytomegalovirus exposure and HLA in healthy donors. Germline CDR1 is SGHTA and CDR2 is FQGNSA. Trimming took 5 bases from V and 0 from J, leaving 11 bases between them. This CDR3 is built from 15 residues. Primers included in the PCR were 60 Vbeta and 13 Jbeta primers. Repertoires were generated with immunoSEQ multiplex PCR, while TCRdb's copy carries only in-frame clones and drops some. Of approximately 160,000 clones detected, approximately 81% appear once; the ten largest clones hold under 1.5%. General observations from the study: Later, TCR association rates were found to vary by HLA locus, highest for DRB1 and lowest for HLA-C.

V and J are TRBV7-2 and TRBJ2-1; tentatively, D is TRBD2 (6 bases). The origin of this receptor is a man aged 50-59 years in good health and CMV-seropositive. Input material: PBMCs. Here the CDR3 reads CASSLTGSSYNEQFF. CDR3 DNA: TGTGCCAGCAGCCTAACCGGGAGCTCCTACAATGAGCAGTTCTTC.